This TCR beta chain is drawn from a study of ipilimumab plus nivolumab after autologous stem cell transplantation. At the level of the study: Typical patient got 5 ipilimumab doses and about eight nivolumab doses (median).

Using immunoSEQ multiplex PCR, the repertoire was profiled, and TCRdb retains in-frame clones only, with some absent. The sample shows approximately 20,000 clones, roughly 74% of them seen only once. Ipilimumab, 1 mg/kg, started 14 to 28 days after autologous transplant. This clone has a handful of counts. The sample has other DNA sequences that encode this CDR3 too. This sequence originates from a male donor with diffuse large B-cell lymphoma. The source material was PBMCs, sampled in a trial of ipilimumab plus nivolumab as post-transplant consolidation.

In DNA, the CDR3 is TGTGCCAGCAGTTTCAACACCGGGGAGCTGTTTTTT. It translates to CASSFNTGELFF. This chain joins TRBV27 and TRBJ2-2; no firm D call. CDR3 length equals 12 residues. Looked up from germline, CDR1 is MNHEY and CDR2 is SMNVEV (reference sequence). V lost 3 bases, J lost 2 bases, and 1 base lay in between.